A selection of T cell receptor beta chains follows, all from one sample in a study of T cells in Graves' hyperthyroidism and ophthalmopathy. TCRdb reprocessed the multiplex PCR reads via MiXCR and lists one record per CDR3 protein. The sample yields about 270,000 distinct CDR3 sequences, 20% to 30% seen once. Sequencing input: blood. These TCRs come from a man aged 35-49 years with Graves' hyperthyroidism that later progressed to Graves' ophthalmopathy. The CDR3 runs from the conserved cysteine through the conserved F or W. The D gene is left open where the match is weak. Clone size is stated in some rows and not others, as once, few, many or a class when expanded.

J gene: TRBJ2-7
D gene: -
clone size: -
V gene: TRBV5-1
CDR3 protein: CASSFSPARWPAVYYEQYF
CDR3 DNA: TGCGCCAGCAGCTTTTCCCCGGCTCGATGGCCTGCGGTTTACTACGAGCAGTACTTC

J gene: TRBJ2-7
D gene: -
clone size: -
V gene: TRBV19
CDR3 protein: CASSPVGYSYEQYF
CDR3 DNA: TGTGCCAGTAGCCCTGTAGGTTACTCCTACGAGCAGTACTTC

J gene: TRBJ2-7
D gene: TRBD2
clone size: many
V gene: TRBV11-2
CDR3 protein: CASSPPGGVGEQYF
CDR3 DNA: TGTGCCAGCAGCCCTCCGGGGGGAGTGGGAGAGCAGTACTTC

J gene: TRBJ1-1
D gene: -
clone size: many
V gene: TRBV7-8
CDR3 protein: CASSLGTVEAFF
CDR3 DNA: TGTGCCAGCAGCTTAGGAACAGTTGAAGCTTTCTTT

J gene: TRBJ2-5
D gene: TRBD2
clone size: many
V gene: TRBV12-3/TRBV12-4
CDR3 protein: CASDQTSGSGMHF
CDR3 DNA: TGTGCCAGCGATCAGACTAGCGGTTCAGGAATGCACTTC

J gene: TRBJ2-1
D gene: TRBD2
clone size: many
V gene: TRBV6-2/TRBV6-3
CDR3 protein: CASSPRISGRRIPSSYNEQFF
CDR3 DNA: TGTGCCAGCAGTCCTAGGATCAGCGGGAGAAGAATCCCTAGCTCCTACAATGAGCAGTTCTTC

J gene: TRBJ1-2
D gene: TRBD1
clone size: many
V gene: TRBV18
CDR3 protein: CASSQPTSGTDSYGYTF
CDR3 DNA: TGTGCCAGCTCACAACCAACCTCCGGGACAGATTCCTATGGCTACACCTTC

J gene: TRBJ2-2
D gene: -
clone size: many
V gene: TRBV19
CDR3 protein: CASSMPNLGLAKTGELFF
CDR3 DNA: TGTGCCAGTAGTATGCCCAACCTTGGGCTAGCAAAGACCGGGGAGCTGTTTTTT

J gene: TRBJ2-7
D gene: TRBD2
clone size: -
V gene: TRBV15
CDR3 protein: CATSRDGRRAGGSRSYEQYF
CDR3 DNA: TGTGCCACCAGCAGAGATGGACGAAGAGCGGGAGGGTCAAGGTCCTACGAGCAGTACTTC

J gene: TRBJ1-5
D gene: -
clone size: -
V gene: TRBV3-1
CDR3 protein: CASSPQGLDQPQHF
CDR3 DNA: TGTGCCAGCAGCCCACAGGGATTGGATCAGCCCCAGCATTTT

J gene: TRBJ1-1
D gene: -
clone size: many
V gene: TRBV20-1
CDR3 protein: CSARGRAGGTEAFF
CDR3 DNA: TGCAGTGCTAGGGGCAGGGCCGGGGGCACTGAAGCTTTCTTT